Listed below are T cell receptor beta chains from one sample, sequenced in a study of CD8+CD57+ T cells in acquired aplastic anemia. Each CDR3 protein gets one entry after TCRdb re-called the reads with MiXCR. The sample has about 180,000 distinct CDR3 sequences, 50% to 65% seen once. The sequenced sample was sorted CD4+, CD8+, or CD8+CD57+ T cells (not recorded which) from PBMCs. All receptors come from a human donor with aplastic anemia. Each CDR3 is given with its conserved first and last residue. D genes are given only for firm matches. Some rows mark clone size as missing; the rest say once, few, many or name a class of expanded clone.

J gene: TRBJ1-1
D gene: TRBD1
V gene: TRBV5-1
clone size: NA
CDR3 protein: CASSPHDRGTEAFF
CDR3 DNA: TGTGCCAGCAGCCCCCACGACAGGGGCACTGAAGCTTTCTTT

J gene: TRBJ1-1
D gene: NA
V gene: TRBV19
clone size: many
CDR3 protein: CASSIRLLGNTEAFF
CDR3 DNA: TGTGCCAGTAGTATAAGGCTTTTGGGGAACACTGAAGCTTTCTTT

J gene: TRBJ2-7
D gene: TRBD2
V gene: TRBV7-9
clone size: once
CDR3 protein: CASSPSGGLFDEQYF
CDR3 DNA: TGTGCCAGCAGCCCTAGCGGGGGGCTTTTCGACGAGCAGTACTTC

J gene: TRBJ1-2
D gene: NA
V gene: TRBV20-1
clone size: NA
CDR3 protein: CSARAADSYGYTF
CDR3 DNA: TGCAGTGCTAGAGCTGCGGACAGCTATGGCTACACCTTC

J gene: TRBJ2-5
D gene: TRBD1
V gene: TRBV10-3
clone size: NA
CDR3 protein: CAIRRTGGETQYF
CDR3 DNA: TGTGCCATCAGAAGGACAGGGGGAGAGACCCAGTACTTC

J gene: TRBJ1-1
D gene: NA
V gene: TRBV2
clone size: medium-sized
CDR3 protein: CASSEGESNTEAFF
CDR3 DNA: TGTGCCAGCAGTGAAGGGGAGTCCAACACTGAAGCTTTCTTT

J gene: TRBJ2-7
D gene: NA
V gene: TRBV15
clone size: few
CDR3 protein: CATSRDIPGYEQYF
CDR3 DNA: TGTGCCACCAGCAGAGATATACCAGGCTACGAGCAGTACTTC

J gene: TRBJ2-3
D gene: TRBD1
V gene: TRBV5-5
clone size: NA
CDR3 protein: CASSFEGAITADTQYF
CDR3 DNA: TGTGCCAGCAGCTTCGAGGGGGCTATAACGGCAGATACGCAGTATTTT

J gene: TRBJ1-6
D gene: TRBD1
V gene: TRBV5-1
clone size: NA
CDR3 protein: CASSMDRGSISPLHF
CDR3 DNA: TGCGCCAGCAGCATGGACAGGGGCTCGATTTCACCCCTCCACTTT

J gene: TRBJ1-6
D gene: NA
V gene: TRBV2
clone size: NA
CDR3 protein: CASSDIEEDSPLHF
CDR3 DNA: TGTGCCAGCAGCGACATTGAGGAGGACTCACCCCTCCACTTT

J gene: TRBJ2-7
D gene: TRBD1
V gene: TRBV24-1
clone size: few
CDR3 protein: CATSVLTGDDSSYEQYF
CDR3 DNA: TGTGCCACCAGTGTCTTAACAGGGGACGATAGCTCCTACGAGCAGTACTTC

J gene: TRBJ2-1
D gene: TRBD2
V gene: TRBV7-4
clone size: NA
CDR3 protein: CASTGGGTLKEQFF
CDR3 DNA: TGTGCCAGCACCGGGGGGGGCACCCTGAAAGAGCAGTTCTTC

J gene: TRBJ1-1
D gene: TRBD1
V gene: TRBV10-1
clone size: once
CDR3 protein: CASNAGGTEAFF
CDR3 DNA: TGCGCCAGCAATGCAGGGGGCACTGAAGCTTTCTTT

J gene: TRBJ1-1
D gene: TRBD1
V gene: TRBV7-9
clone size: NA
CDR3 protein: CASSLGTGVSVTEAFF
CDR3 DNA: TGTGCCAGCAGCTTAGGGACAGGGGTTAGCGTGACTGAAGCTTTCTTT

J gene: TRBJ1-2
D gene: NA
V gene: TRBV11-2
clone size: NA
CDR3 protein: CASSLRDNSFYGYTF
CDR3 DNA: TGTGCCAGCAGCCTCCGGGACAATAGTTTCTATGGCTACACCTTC

J gene: TRBJ2-5
D gene: NA
V gene: TRBV20-1
clone size: NA
CDR3 protein: CSARDQALAHQETQYF
CDR3 DNA: TGCAGTGCTAGAGATCAAGCGCTAGCGCACCAAGAGACCCAGTACTTC

J gene: TRBJ2-5
D gene: NA
V gene: TRBV2
clone size: once
CDR3 protein: CASGSSEKFAGEETQYF
CDR3 DNA: TGTGCCAGCGGCTCTAGCGAAAAATTCGCTGGGGAAGAGACCCAGTACTTC

J gene: TRBJ2-3
D gene: TRBD1
V gene: TRBV7-3
clone size: NA
CDR3 protein: CASSFRQGADTQYF
CDR3 DNA: TGTGCCAGCAGCTTCAGACAGGGGGCAGATACGCAGTATTTT

J gene: TRBJ1-1
D gene: TRBD1
V gene: TRBV7-9
clone size: NA
CDR3 protein: CASSPDRERTEAFF
CDR3 DNA: TGCGCCAGCAGCCCGGACAGGGAAAGGACTGAAGCTTTCTTT

J gene: TRBJ2-7
D gene: TRBD1
V gene: TRBV5-1
clone size: NA
CDR3 protein: CASSSGTGGPEQYF
CDR3 DNA: TGCGCCAGCAGCTCCGGGACAGGGGGCCCGGAGCAGTACTTC

J gene: TRBJ2-7
D gene: NA
V gene: TRBV24-1
clone size: few
CDR3 protein: CATPSSYEQYF
CDR3 DNA: TGTGCCACCCCGAGCTCCTACGAGCAGTACTTC

J gene: TRBJ2-7
D gene: TRBD1
V gene: TRBV29-1
clone size: NA
CDR3 protein: CSVEGQGAGEQYF
CDR3 DNA: TGCAGCGTTGAAGGTCAGGGGGCAGGGGAGCAGTACTTC

J gene: TRBJ1-6
D gene: NA
V gene: TRBV6-1
clone size: many
CDR3 protein: CASSEARDRLMPLHF
CDR3 DNA: TGTGCCAGCAGTGAAGCGCGAGACAGGTTAATGCCCCTCCACTTT

J gene: TRBJ2-7
D gene: NA
V gene: TRBV20-1
clone size: NA
CDR3 protein: CSAREPGYEQYF
CDR3 DNA: TGCAGTGCTAGAGAGCCAGGCTACGAGCAGTACTTC

J gene: TRBJ1-4
D gene: NA
V gene: TRBV20-1
clone size: NA
CDR3 protein: CSALVPRGDEKLFF
CDR3 DNA: TGCAGTGCGCTAGTTCCCAGGGGTGATGAAAAACTGTTTTTT

J gene: TRBJ2-5
D gene: TRBD2
V gene: TRBV5-6
clone size: once
CDR3 protein: CASSWGLAGGETQYF
CDR3 DNA: TGCGCCAGCAGCTGGGGACTAGCGGGAGGAGAGACCCAGTACTTC

J gene: TRBJ2-1
D gene: TRBD2
V gene: TRBV5-6
clone size: many
CDR3 protein: CASSRETSSNEQFF
CDR3 DNA: TGTGCCAGCAGCCGGGAGACTAGCAGCAATGAGCAGTTCTTC

J gene: TRBJ2-2
D gene: NA
V gene: TRBV4-1
clone size: many
CDR3 protein: CASSHGRGGELFF
CDR3 DNA: TGCGCCAGCAGCCATGGGCGGGGAGGGGAGCTGTTTTTT

J gene: TRBJ2-2
D gene: NA
V gene: TRBV20-1
clone size: many
CDR3 protein: CSARGRTDSSVAGELFF
CDR3 DNA: TGCAGTGCTAGAGGGAGAACAGATAGCTCGGTCGCCGGGGAGCTGTTTTTT

J gene: TRBJ1-1
D gene: NA
V gene: TRBV4-2
clone size: NA
CDR3 protein: CASSQDTYGTEAFF
CDR3 DNA: TGTGCCAGCAGCCAAGATACCTACGGAACTGAAGCTTTCTTT

J gene: TRBJ2-1
D gene: NA
V gene: TRBV2
clone size: NA
CDR3 protein: CASNFGSGNNEQFF
CDR3 DNA: TGTGCCAGCAACTTTGGTAGCGGAAACAATGAGCAGTTCTTC

J gene: TRBJ1-2
D gene: NA
V gene: TRBV12-3/TRBV12-4
clone size: many
CDR3 protein: CASSAISGPLGIYGYTF
CDR3 DNA: TGTGCCAGCAGCGCAATAAGCGGACCACTCGGGATCTATGGCTACACCTTC

J gene: TRBJ2-5
D gene: NA
V gene: TRBV2
clone size: few
CDR3 protein: CASSEQDGTQYF
CDR3 DNA: TGTGCCAGCAGTGAACAGGACGGGACCCAGTACTTC

J gene: TRBJ2-3
D gene: TRBD1
V gene: TRBV9
clone size: NA
CDR3 protein: CASSVVTGGTDTQYF
CDR3 DNA: TGTGCCAGCAGCGTAGTGACAGGGGGCACAGATACGCAGTATTTT

J gene: TRBJ1-3
D gene: TRBD1
V gene: TRBV7-9
clone size: NA
CDR3 protein: CASSLGTGAWGNTIYF
CDR3 DNA: TGTGCCAGCAGCTTGGGGACAGGGGCGTGGGGAAACACCATATATTTT

J gene: TRBJ1-5
D gene: TRBD1
V gene: TRBV29-1
clone size: once
CDR3 protein: CSVSQGGKAQHF
CDR3 DNA: TGCAGCGTCTCGCAGGGGGGAAAAGCCCAGCATTTT

J gene: TRBJ2-5
D gene: TRBD1
V gene: TRBV29-1
clone size: few
CDR3 protein: CSATGTGQETQYF
CDR3 DNA: TGCAGCGCGACTGGGACAGGGCAAGAGACCCAGTACTTC

J gene: TRBJ1-1
D gene: NA
V gene: TRBV25-1
clone size: NA
CDR3 protein: CASRTLGGTEAFF
CDR3 DNA: TGTGCCAGCCGAACACTCGGAGGCACTGAAGCTTTCTTT

J gene: TRBJ1-4
D gene: NA
V gene: TRBV20-1
clone size: NA
CDR3 protein: CSARLYEKLFF
CDR3 DNA: TGCAGTGCTAGATTGTATGAAAAACTGTTTTTT

J gene: TRBJ2-5
D gene: TRBD1
V gene: TRBV7-3
clone size: NA
CDR3 protein: CASSPQGASFGTQYF
CDR3 DNA: TGTGCCAGCAGCCCTCAGGGGGCTAGTTTCGGGACCCAGTACTTC

J gene: TRBJ2-3
D gene: TRBD2
V gene: TRBV2
clone size: few
CDR3 protein: CASSFTSGGVGTQYF
CDR3 DNA: TGTGCCAGCAGTTTTACTAGCGGGGGTGTGGGTACGCAGTATTTT

J gene: TRBJ1-2
D gene: NA
V gene: TRBV7-7
clone size: NA
CDR3 protein: CASSLGARTLF
CDR3 DNA: TGTGCTAGCAGCTTAGGGGCTAGGACCCTCTTC

J gene: TRBJ1-5
D gene: TRBD1
V gene: TRBV24-1
clone size: NA
CDR3 protein: CATSDPTGGEQPQHF
CDR3 DNA: TGTGCCACCAGTGACCCAACAGGGGGAGAACAGCCCCAGCATTTT

J gene: TRBJ2-1
D gene: NA
V gene: TRBV24-1
clone size: NA
CDR3 protein: CATSDGRGAKDEQFF
CDR3 DNA: TGTGCCACCAGTGATGGCAGGGGGGCCAAGGATGAGCAGTTCTTC

J gene: TRBJ1-4
D gene: TRBD1
V gene: TRBV25-1
clone size: once
CDR3 protein: CASSEFPGQGRTNEKLFF
CDR3 DNA: TGTGCCAGCAGTGAATTCCCCGGACAGGGTAGAACTAATGAAAAACTGTTTTTT

J gene: TRBJ1-1
D gene: NA
V gene: TRBV5-6
clone size: NA
CDR3 protein: CASSLGRIWENTEAFF
CDR3 DNA: TGTGCCAGCAGCCTGGGAAGGATCTGGGAGAACACTGAAGCTTTCTTT

J gene: TRBJ2-7
D gene: TRBD2
V gene: TRBV10-3
clone size: NA
CDR3 protein: CAISEGLAGVSEQYF
CDR3 DNA: TGTGCCATCAGTGAGGGACTAGCGGGAGTGAGCGAGCAGTACTTC

J gene: TRBJ1-1
D gene: NA
V gene: TRBV7-9
clone size: NA
CDR3 protein: CASSLEQYMNTEAFF
CDR3 DNA: TGTGCCAGCAGCTTAGAACAGTATATGAACACTGAAGCTTTCTTT

J gene: TRBJ1-5
D gene: TRBD1
V gene: TRBV6-5
clone size: many
CDR3 protein: CASATGAPNQPQHF
CDR3 DNA: TGTGCCAGCGCGACAGGGGCACCCAATCAGCCCCAGCATTTT

J gene: TRBJ2-7
D gene: TRBD1
V gene: TRBV20-1
clone size: NA
CDR3 protein: CSARGGTGDTVEQYF
CDR3 DNA: TGCAGTGCTAGAGGGGGGACAGGGGATACGGTTGAGCAGTACTTC

J gene: TRBJ2-2
D gene: NA
V gene: TRBV13
clone size: many
CDR3 protein: CASSLARGHGETGELFF
CDR3 DNA: TGTGCCAGCAGCTTAGCCCGGGGACACGGAGAAACCGGGGAGCTGTTTTTT

J gene: TRBJ2-5
D gene: NA
V gene: TRBV7-8
clone size: NA
CDR3 protein: CASSDHRVAGETQYF
CDR3 DNA: TGTGCCAGCAGCGATCATAGGGTGGCCGGCGAGACCCAGTACTTC

J gene: TRBJ1-1
D gene: NA
V gene: TRBV29-1
clone size: NA
CDR3 protein: CSSQTVNTEAFF
CDR3 DNA: TGCAGCTCTCAGACCGTGAACACTGAAGCTTTCTTT

J gene: TRBJ1-3
D gene: NA
V gene: TRBV19
clone size: NA
CDR3 protein: CASARTAGNTIYF
CDR3 DNA: TGTGCCAGCGCGCGGACGGCAGGAAACACCATATATTTT

J gene: TRBJ1-1
D gene: NA
V gene: TRBV2
clone size: NA
CDR3 protein: CASSDVVGHTEAFF
CDR3 DNA: TGTGCCAGCAGTGATGTGGTAGGCCACACTGAAGCTTTCTTT